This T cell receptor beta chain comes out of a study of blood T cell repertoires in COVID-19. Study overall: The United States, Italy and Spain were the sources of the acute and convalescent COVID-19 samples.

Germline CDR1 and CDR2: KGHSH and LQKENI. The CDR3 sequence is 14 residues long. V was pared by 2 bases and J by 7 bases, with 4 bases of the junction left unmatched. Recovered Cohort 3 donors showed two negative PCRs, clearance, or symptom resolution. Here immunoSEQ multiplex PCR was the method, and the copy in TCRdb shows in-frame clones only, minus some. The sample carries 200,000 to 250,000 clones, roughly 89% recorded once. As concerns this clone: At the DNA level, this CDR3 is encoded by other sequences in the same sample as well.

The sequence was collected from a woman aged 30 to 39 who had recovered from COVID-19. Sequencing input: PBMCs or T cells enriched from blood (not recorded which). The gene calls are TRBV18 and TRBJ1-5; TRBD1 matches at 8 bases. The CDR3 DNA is TGTGCCAGCTCACCAGGACAGGGTGGACAGCCCCAGCATTTT. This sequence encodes CASSPGQGGQPQHF.